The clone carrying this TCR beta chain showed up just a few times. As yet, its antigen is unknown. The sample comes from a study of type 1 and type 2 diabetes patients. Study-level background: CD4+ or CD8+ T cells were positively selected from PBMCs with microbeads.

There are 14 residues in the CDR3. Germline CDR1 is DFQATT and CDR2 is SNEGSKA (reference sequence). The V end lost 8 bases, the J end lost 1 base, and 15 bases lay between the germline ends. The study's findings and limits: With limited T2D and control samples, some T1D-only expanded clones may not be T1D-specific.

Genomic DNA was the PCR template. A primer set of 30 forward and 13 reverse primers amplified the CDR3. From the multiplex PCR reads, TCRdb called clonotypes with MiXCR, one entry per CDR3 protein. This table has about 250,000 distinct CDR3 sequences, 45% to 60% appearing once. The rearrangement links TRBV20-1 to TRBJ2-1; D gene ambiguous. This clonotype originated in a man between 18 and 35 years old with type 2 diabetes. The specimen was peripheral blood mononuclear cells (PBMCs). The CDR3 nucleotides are TGCAGTATTAGAGGCGTACGATCCTACAATGAGCAGTTCTTC. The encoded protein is CSIRGVRSYNEQFF.